These 2 T cell receptor beta chains share one sample of origin, sequenced in a study of CD8 T cells in Susac syndrome. Random hexamers were used to reverse transcribe an amount of roughly 0.5 to 1 ug RNA. TCRdb independently ran MiXCR on the immunoSEQ multiplex PCR reads; one entry per CDR3 protein. The sample records more than 200,000 distinct CDR3 sequences, about 90% being singletons. Sequencing was carried out using CD8+ T cells from PBMCs. The receptors stem from a human donor with multiple sclerosis.

The rearrangement joins TRBV9 to TRBJ2-7; the D gene could be TRBD1 or TRBD2 (5 bases each). Germline V gene sequence: CDR1 SGDLS, CDR2 YYNGEE. This CDR3 comprises 12 residues. V lost 3 bases and J 6 bases, leaving 10 bases between the germline ends. The CDR3 protein is CASSAGSSEQYF. The CDR3 DNA follows: TGTGCCAGCAGCGCAGGGAGTTCCGAGCAGTACTTC.

The rearrangement uses TRBV7-8 and TRBJ1-5; D is possibly TRBD1 (6 bases). Trimming removed 1 base at V and 2 bases at J, with 9 bases between. The CDR3 contains 15 residues. Germline V gives CDR1 SGHVS, CDR2 FQNEAQ. This CDR3 is CASSLEGQGNQPQHF. CDR3 coding DNA: TGTGCCAGCAGCTTAGAGGGACAAGGCAATCAGCCCCAGCATTTT.